This T cell receptor beta chain was retrieved from a study of blood T cell repertoires in COVID-19. Overall study: Researchers got acute and convalescent COVID-19 samples from the United States, Italy and Spain.

Profiled with immunoSEQ multiplex PCR; TCRdb holds only in-frame clones, not every one. The sample gives around 290,000 clones, around nine tenths of which show up once; over 2% is in the top ten. Per germline, CDR1 LGHDT and CDR2 YNNKEL (reference sequence). The V end lost 3 bases, the J end lost 2 bases, and 16 bases lay between the germline ends. This CDR3 region has 17 residues. Cohort 3 donors counted as recovered after two negative PCRs, clearance, or resolved symptoms. This chain connects TRBV3-1 (or the pseudogene TRBV3-2) to TRBJ1-4; D call uncertain. The sample consisted of PBMCs or T cells enriched from blood (not recorded which). This receptor was taken from a woman aged 18-35 years who had recovered from COVID-19. CDR3 sequence: CASSHNPDSFTNEKLFF. The CDR3 nucleotides read TGTGCCAGCAGCCATAACCCGGACTCTTTCACTAATGAAAAACTGTTTTTT.